The rows below give T cell receptor beta chains drawn from one sample of a study of Graves' ophthalmopathy and Graves' hyperthyroidism. From the multiplex PCR reads, TCRdb called clonotypes with MiXCR, one entry per CDR3 protein. The sample consists of about 620,000 distinct CDR3 sequences, about 24% of them appearing once. Sequenced: peripheral blood. The receptors were gathered from a woman aged 18-29 years with stable Graves' hyperthyroidism. Some clones in this sample may be carry-over from other donors' samples. The CDR3 runs from the conserved cysteine through the conserved F or W. D genes are given only for firm matches. Only some rows state a clone size, as once, few, many or a class for expanded clones.

TRBV18	NA	NA	TRBJ1-1	TGTGCCAGCTCACCACGGGCTACAGGAGAGAACACTGAAGCTTTCTTT	CASSPRATGENTEAFF
TRBV27	NA	NA	TRBJ1-6	TGTGCCAGCAGTCCGCAAACAAATAATTCACCCCTCCACTTT	CASSPQTNNSPLHF
TRBV15	many	NA	TRBJ1-1	TGTGCCACCAGGGGCACGCTGAACACTGAAGCTTTCTTT	CATRGTLNTEAFF
TRBV27	many	NA	TRBJ2-7	TGTGCCAGCAGTTTAGTGGGCGCCAGCTCCTACGAGCAGTACTTC	CASSLVGASSYEQYF
TRBV27	many	NA	TRBJ1-1	TGTGCCAGCAGTTTTCGGGCAGCCCAGAACACTGAAGCTTTCTTT	CASSFRAAQNTEAFF
TRBV4-1	many	TRBD1	TRBJ2-7	TGCGCCACCAGGCGGACAGGGTCCTACGAGCAGTACTTC	CATRRTGSYEQYF
TRBV12-5	many	NA	TRBJ2-3	TGTGCTAGTGGAGGGACCCCAGATACGCAGTATTTT	CASGGTPDTQYF
TRBV6-5	many	NA	TRBJ1-1	TGTGCCAGCAGTTCGTTGGGCGGTAGCACTGAAGCTTTCTTT	CASSSLGGSTEAFF
TRBV7-9	many	NA	TRBJ2-7	TGTGCCAGCAGCCCCCGGGGATTTGTCTACGAGCAGTACTTC	CASSPRGFVYEQYF
TRBV10-3	few	TRBD1	TRBJ1-5	TGTGCCAGCAGGGAGTCGGCAGGGGGGGTTCAGCCCCAGCATTTT	CASRESAGGVQPQHF
TRBV28	many	NA	TRBJ1-5	TGTGCCAGCAGTTTCGGTGAGAATCAGCCCCAGCATTTT	CASSFGENQPQHF
TRBV13	few	TRBD1	TRBJ1-2	TGTGCCAGCAGCTTAGGCCTGGGGGACAGGGTTGATGGCTACACCTTC	CASSLGLGDRVDGYTF
TRBV12-3/TRBV12-4	few	NA	TRBJ1-2	TGTGCCAGCAGGGTGGCGGGTGCTAGGGGTATTGGAAATGGCTACACCTTC	CASRVAGARGIGNGYTF
TRBV11-2	many	NA	TRBJ2-7	TGTGCCAGCAGCTCGCTCCTCTCCTACGAGCAGTACTTC	CASSSLLSYEQYF
TRBV4-1	NA	NA	TRBJ1-1	TGCGCCAGCAGCCAAGAGGGCCGATGGGCTTTCTTT	CASSQEGRWAFF
TRBV6-1	NA	TRBD1	TRBJ1-2	TGTGCCAGCAGTCCCTTTAGGGGGCGGAAGATATCCTATGGCTACACCTTC	CASSPFRGRKISYGYTF
TRBV13	many	TRBD1	TRBJ1-6	TGTGCCAGCAGCGGGGGACAGCTTAATTCACCCCTCCACTTT	CASSGGQLNSPLHF
TRBV25-1	many	NA	TRBJ2-5	TGTGCCAGCTCCCCCAGGGGCGGGAGTTGGGAGACCCAGTACTTC	CASSPRGGSWETQYF
TRBV29-1	NA	TRBD1	TRBJ2-7	TGCAGCGTCCAGGGGGACAGGGGGCACGAGCAGTACTTC	CSVQGDRGHEQYF
TRBV7-3	many	NA	TRBJ1-3	TGTGCCAGCAGCTCCCCGGGTGGAAACACCATATATTTT	CASSSPGGNTIYF
TRBV7-2	once	TRBD2	TRBJ2-7	TGTGCCAGCAGCTTAGCGCTGGGTAGCGGGTACGAGCAGTACTTC	CASSLALGSGYEQYF
TRBV12-3/TRBV12-4	many	TRBD1	TRBJ2-7	TGTGCCAGCACTGGGACGGGACAGCGAGACGAGCAGTACTTC	CASTGTGQRDEQYF
TRBV12-3/TRBV12-4	NA	NA	TRBJ2-7	TGTGCCACCGGCGACGGGGGTGTCGACGAGCAGTACTTC	CATGDGGVDEQYF
TRBV4-1	few	NA	TRBJ1-5	TGCGCCAGCAGCCCAGGTATTGTTCGGACAGCCGATAATCAGCCCCAGCATTTT	CASSPGIVRTADNQPQHF
TRBV12-3/TRBV12-4	many	NA	TRBJ2-5	TGTGCCAGCAGTCCCCTCCGGGACAACCAAGAGACCCAGTACTTC	CASSPLRDNQETQYF
TRBV6-2/TRBV6-3	NA	NA	TRBJ2-5	TGTGCCAGCAGGAGGTCCGGAGGGCAAGAGACCCAGTACTTC	CASRRSGGQETQYF
TRBV10-3	NA	TRBD1	TRBJ1-5	TGTGCCAGCAGTGAGTCGGACAGGTGGATGCCGGATCAGCCCCAGCATTTT	CASSESDRWMPDQPQHF
TRBV27	many	NA	TRBJ1-1	TGTGCCAGCAGTCCAGCGCGAGGAGCGTACACTGAAGCTTTCTTT	CASSPARGAYTEAFF
TRBV10-3	many	NA	TRBJ2-7	TGTGCCATCAGTGACTGGCGGGAGCAGTACTTC	CAISDWREQYF
TRBV20-1	NA	NA	TRBJ2-7	TGCAGTGCTAGTCCGCGCTCGGGACTCTCACAATCCTACGAGCAGTACTTC	CSASPRSGLSQSYEQYF
TRBV5-1	many	NA	TRBJ1-1	TGCGCCAGCAGCCAGTCCGGGCCCCGAGGGCAGACTGAAGCTTTCTTT	CASSQSGPRGQTEAFF
TRBV4-2	many	NA	TRBJ1-5	TGTGCCAGCAGCCAAGACGCACGGGGGTATAGCAATCAGCCCCAGCATTTT	CASSQDARGYSNQPQHF
TRBV6-1	many	TRBD1	TRBJ1-1	TGTGCCAGCAGTGAACCCCGGACAGGGAGGAGCAACACTGAAGCTTTCTTT	CASSEPRTGRSNTEAFF
TRBV6-2/TRBV6-3	NA	TRBD1	TRBJ1-1	TGTGCCAGCACGAACCGGGACAGGGGGCCTGAAGCTTTCTTT	CASTNRDRGPEAFF
TRBV20-1	NA	NA	TRBJ2-7	TGCAGTGCTAGGACGGATAAGTACGAGCAGTACTTC	CSARTDKYEQYF
TRBV3-1	NA	NA	TRBJ1-5	TGTGCCAGCAGCCAAGTCAGAAGCAATCAGCCCCAGCATTTT	CASSQVRSNQPQHF
TRBV6-2/TRBV6-3	many	TRBD1	TRBJ1-1	TGTGCCAGCAGTTACTTTCGGACAGGGAACACTGAAGCTTTCTTT	CASSYFRTGNTEAFF
TRBV12-3/TRBV12-4	NA	NA	TRBJ1-5	TGTGCCAGCAGTTCTACAGGGATGAATCAGCCCCAGCATTTT	CASSSTGMNQPQHF
TRBV6-5	NA	NA	TRBJ1-1	TGTGCCAGCAGTTACGTGGGAGGAAACACTGAAGCTTTCTTT	CASSYVGGNTEAFF
TRBV13	few	TRBD1	TRBJ1-1	TGTGCCAGCAGAGCCCGAAGGGACAGGGGAGTCCCCGAAGCTTTCTTT	CASRARRDRGVPEAFF
TRBV20-1	NA	TRBD2	TRBJ2-7	TGCAGTGCGATAGAACCTAGCGGTACCTACGAGCAGTACTTC	CSAIEPSGTYEQYF
TRBV6-1	few	NA	TRBJ1-5	TGTGCCAGCAGTCTGCAGGGACTCAATCAGCCCCAGCATTTT	CASSLQGLNQPQHF
TRBV4-1	many	NA	TRBJ1-1	TGCGCCAGCAGCCAAGAAGGGACAACTTACACTGAAGCTTTCTTT	CASSQEGTTYTEAFF
TRBV12-3/TRBV12-4	many	TRBD1	TRBJ1-1	TGTGCCAGCAGTTCCCCGGGACAGGAAGCTTTCTTT	CASSSPGQEAFF
TRBV27	many	NA	TRBJ1-1	TGTGCCAGCAGTTTTTCTCCAGGGAACACTGAAGCTTTCTTT	CASSFSPGNTEAFF